These T cell receptor beta chains were read from a single sample in a study of T cell repertoires in cytomegalovirus infection. One entry per CDR3 protein, called by TCRdb with MiXCR from the reads. The sample records under 200,000 distinct CDR3 sequences, about a tenth being singletons. The sample taken for sequencing was PBMCs. The source is a human donor in good health (CMV status not recorded). Some clones in this sample may be carry-over from other donors' samples. Each CDR3 is given with its conserved first and last residue. D genes are given only for firm matches. The size field is filled for only some rows; it gives once, few, many or a size class.

j_call: TRBJ1-1
v_call: TRBV6-2/TRBV6-3
d_call: TRBD1
clone_size: NA
cdr3_nt: TGTGCCAGCAGACAGGGGGCTGAGAGGTTGAGCACTGAAGCTTTCTTT
cdr3_aa: CASRQGAERLSTEAFF

j_call: TRBJ2-3
v_call: TRBV14
d_call: TRBD1
clone_size: many
cdr3_nt: TGTGCCAGCAGCCAAGGACAGGGGCGCACAGATACGCAGTATTTT
cdr3_aa: CASSQGQGRTDTQYF

j_call: TRBJ1-1
v_call: TRBV7-2
d_call: NA
clone_size: many
cdr3_nt: TGTGCCAGCAGCTCCGATCACCAGATAGGCACTGAAGCTTTCTTT
cdr3_aa: CASSSDHQIGTEAFF

j_call: TRBJ2-7
v_call: TRBV7-2
d_call: NA
clone_size: many
cdr3_nt: TGTGCCAGCAGCTTTGTACAGGGCTACGAGCAGTACTTC
cdr3_aa: CASSFVQGYEQYF

j_call: TRBJ1-1
v_call: TRBV5-5
d_call: NA
clone_size: NA
cdr3_nt: TGTGCCAGCGGCTTGGAGACGATAAATGAAGCTTTCTTT
cdr3_aa: CASGLETINEAFF

j_call: TRBJ2-5
v_call: TRBV11-2
d_call: TRBD2
clone_size: many
cdr3_nt: TGTGCCAGCAGCTTAGGAATAGGTAGCGGGGGTATCGGAGAGACCCAGTACTTC
cdr3_aa: CASSLGIGSGGIGETQYF

j_call: TRBJ2-1
v_call: TRBV29-1
d_call: NA
clone_size: many
cdr3_nt: TGCAGCGTTGATCTAGCAGTATTGCGATTCTTC
cdr3_aa: CSVDLAVLRFF

j_call: TRBJ2-7
v_call: TRBV7-2
d_call: TRBD2
clone_size: many
cdr3_nt: TGTGCCAGCAGCTTACTAGCGGGGGGGCTTTACGAGCAGTACTTC
cdr3_aa: CASSLLAGGLYEQYF

j_call: TRBJ1-6
v_call: TRBV11-2
d_call: NA
clone_size: NA
cdr3_nt: TGTGCCAGCAGTCTTATAGGACTGATTAATTCACCCCTCCACTTT
cdr3_aa: CASSLIGLINSPLHF

j_call: TRBJ1-4
v_call: TRBV28
d_call: NA
clone_size: few
cdr3_nt: TGTGCCAGCAGTTTAGCGACGTTAAGGGGTGAAAAACTGTTTTTT
cdr3_aa: CASSLATLRGEKLFF

j_call: TRBJ1-5
v_call: TRBV28
d_call: NA
clone_size: NA
cdr3_nt: TGTGCCAGCATCGGCGGGGTGGGCAGCAATCAGCCCCAGCATTTT
cdr3_aa: CASIGGVGSNQPQHF

j_call: TRBJ1-1
v_call: TRBV29-1
d_call: NA
clone_size: few
cdr3_nt: TGCAGCGTTGATCGGGCTCCGAACACTGAAGCTTTCTTT
cdr3_aa: CSVDRAPNTEAFF

j_call: TRBJ2-1
v_call: TRBV12-3/TRBV12-4
d_call: TRBD2
clone_size: few
cdr3_nt: TGTGCCAGCAGTTCGAACCGGGACTACTACAATGAGCAGTTCTTC
cdr3_aa: CASSSNRDYYNEQFF

j_call: TRBJ1-1
v_call: TRBV29-1
d_call: TRBD1
clone_size: few
cdr3_nt: TGCAGCGTTCGGGGACAGCTCCTGAACACTGAAGCTTTCTTT
cdr3_aa: CSVRGQLLNTEAFF

j_call: TRBJ2-1
v_call: TRBV20-1
d_call: NA
clone_size: few
cdr3_nt: TGCAGTGCTAGTGGACTTACTTGGGATGAGCAGTTCTTC
cdr3_aa: CSASGLTWDEQFF

j_call: TRBJ1-5
v_call: TRBV6-6
d_call: NA
clone_size: NA
cdr3_nt: TGTGCCAGCAAGGCAGGGTCCGATCAGCCCCAGCATTTT
cdr3_aa: CASKAGSDQPQHF

j_call: TRBJ1-1
v_call: TRBV6-1
d_call: NA
clone_size: many
cdr3_nt: TGTGCCAGCAGTGAGGGGGCGCACACTGAAGCTTTCTTT
cdr3_aa: CASSEGAHTEAFF

j_call: TRBJ1-3
v_call: TRBV11-2
d_call: NA
clone_size: many
cdr3_nt: TGTGCCAGCAGTCAGACACAAGGAAACACCATATATTTT
cdr3_aa: CASSQTQGNTIYF

j_call: TRBJ2-7
v_call: TRBV30
d_call: TRBD2
clone_size: few
cdr3_nt: TGTGCCTGGAGTCCACCGGGACTCAGGCTAGCGGGAGGTTCCTACGAGCAGTACTTC
cdr3_aa: CAWSPPGLRLAGGSYEQYF

j_call: TRBJ1-5
v_call: TRBV24-1
d_call: NA
clone_size: many
cdr3_nt: TGTGCCACCAGTGGATCTATCAATCAGCCCCAGCATTTT
cdr3_aa: CATSGSINQPQHF

j_call: TRBJ1-2
v_call: TRBV4-3
d_call: NA
clone_size: few
cdr3_nt: TGCGCCAGCAGCCAAGATCTCTGGGGGACTGGCTACACCTTC
cdr3_aa: CASSQDLWGTGYTF

j_call: TRBJ2-1
v_call: TRBV4-2
d_call: NA
clone_size: many
cdr3_nt: TGTGCCAGCAGCCCCATAACAGGGTCGGATGAGCAGTTCTTC
cdr3_aa: CASSPITGSDEQFF

j_call: TRBJ2-5
v_call: TRBV10-3
d_call: TRBD2
clone_size: many
cdr3_nt: TGTGCCATCAGTGAGTCCAGCGGGAGCGGGGAGACCCAGTACTTC
cdr3_aa: CAISESSGSGETQYF

j_call: TRBJ1-2
v_call: TRBV7-2
d_call: TRBD1
clone_size: many
cdr3_nt: TGTGCCAGCAGCTTTATGGACAGGGGGCTGGGTGGCTACACCTTC
cdr3_aa: CASSFMDRGLGGYTF

j_call: TRBJ2-5
v_call: TRBV28
d_call: NA
clone_size: medium-sized
cdr3_nt: TGTGCCAGCAGTTTATTACGTTCGGGGGCTGGTAGGGAGACCCAGTACTTC
cdr3_aa: CASSLLRSGAGRETQYF

j_call: TRBJ2-1
v_call: TRBV15
d_call: TRBD2
clone_size: many
cdr3_nt: TGTGCCACCAGCAGGATCCATGGCGGGGGAGAATACAATGAGCAGTTCTTC
cdr3_aa: CATSRIHGGGEYNEQFF

j_call: TRBJ2-1
v_call: TRBV7-9
d_call: NA
clone_size: many
cdr3_nt: TGTGCCAGCAGCTCCCGGGTGGCCTACAATGAGCAGTTCTTC
cdr3_aa: CASSSRVAYNEQFF

j_call: TRBJ1-1
v_call: TRBV4-3
d_call: NA
clone_size: many
cdr3_nt: TGCGCCAGCAGCCAAGAGGCAGCTGTGAACACTGAAGCTTTCTTT
cdr3_aa: CASSQEAAVNTEAFF

j_call: TRBJ2-3
v_call: TRBV30
d_call: TRBD1
clone_size: NA
cdr3_nt: TGTGCCTGGAGTACAGGGGGCGCCACAGATACGCAGTATTTT
cdr3_aa: CAWSTGGATDTQYF

j_call: TRBJ1-2
v_call: TRBV7-2
d_call: TRBD1
clone_size: many
cdr3_nt: TGTGCCAGCAGCTTTTCCGGGACAGTTAGGGTCTACACCTTC
cdr3_aa: CASSFSGTVRVYTF

j_call: TRBJ2-3
v_call: TRBV20-1
d_call: TRBD2
clone_size: many
cdr3_nt: TGCAGTGCGCCGACTAGCGGCACAGATACGCAGTATTTT
cdr3_aa: CSAPTSGTDTQYF

j_call: TRBJ1-3
v_call: TRBV7-2
d_call: TRBD1
clone_size: many
cdr3_nt: TGTGCCAGCGGCCGGGACAGGGGACAGGGCACCATATATTTT
cdr3_aa: CASGRDRGQGTIYF

j_call: TRBJ2-7
v_call: TRBV5-6
d_call: TRBD1
clone_size: many
cdr3_nt: TGTGCCAGCAGCCTCAACCGGGACAGGTCCTTTGGGGAGCAGTACTTC
cdr3_aa: CASSLNRDRSFGEQYF

j_call: TRBJ2-5
v_call: TRBV5-5
d_call: NA
clone_size: many
cdr3_nt: TGTGCCAGCAGCCGGGACCGTACGGAGACCCAGTACTTC
cdr3_aa: CASSRDRTETQYF

j_call: TRBJ1-4
v_call: TRBV29-1
d_call: NA
clone_size: few
cdr3_nt: TGCAGCGTTGGATTTCGGGGTGAAAAACTGTTTTTT
cdr3_aa: CSVGFRGEKLFF

j_call: TRBJ1-5
v_call: TRBV20-1
d_call: TRBD1
clone_size: few
cdr3_nt: TGCAGTGCTCCCGGGACAGACCTTCTGGGTCCCCAGCATTTT
cdr3_aa: CSAPGTDLLGPQHF

j_call: TRBJ2-3
v_call: TRBV5-1
d_call: TRBD2
clone_size: many
cdr3_nt: TGCGCCAGCAGTTCCGAGGGCCTAGCGGGGGTGGAGCATACGCAGTATTTT
cdr3_aa: CASSSEGLAGVEHTQYF

j_call: TRBJ1-1
v_call: TRBV5-1
d_call: NA
clone_size: many
cdr3_nt: TGCGCCAGCAGCTTGGGCGGGATCCGGAACACTGAAGCTTTCTTT
cdr3_aa: CASSLGGIRNTEAFF

j_call: TRBJ1-5
v_call: TRBV29-1
d_call: NA
clone_size: many
cdr3_nt: TGCAGCGTTGAAGATGGCAATCAGCCCCAGCATTTT
cdr3_aa: CSVEDGNQPQHF

j_call: TRBJ1-2
v_call: TRBV28
d_call: NA
clone_size: few
cdr3_nt: TGTGCCAGCAGTACCCCGGGTGGGGGTGAGGATGGCTACACCTTC
cdr3_aa: CASSTPGGGEDGYTF

j_call: TRBJ1-2
v_call: TRBV7-2
d_call: NA
clone_size: medium-sized
cdr3_nt: TGTGCCAGCAGCTTAGACAGCCTCGGGGGCTACACCTTC
cdr3_aa: CASSLDSLGGYTF

j_call: TRBJ1-5
v_call: TRBV28
d_call: TRBD1
clone_size: many
cdr3_nt: TGTGCCAGCAGTTATACAGGGGAGAGTCAGCCCCAGCATTTT
cdr3_aa: CASSYTGESQPQHF

j_call: TRBJ1-5
v_call: TRBV28
d_call: NA
clone_size: many
cdr3_nt: TGTGCCAGCAGTTTCGGGGGGCCCGAGGGCAATCAGCCCCAGCATTTT
cdr3_aa: CASSFGGPEGNQPQHF

j_call: TRBJ2-5
v_call: TRBV29-1
d_call: NA
clone_size: many
cdr3_nt: TGCAGCGTTCGTTCTGGACAAGAGACCCAGTACTTC
cdr3_aa: CSVRSGQETQYF

j_call: TRBJ2-1
v_call: TRBV24-1
d_call: NA
clone_size: few
cdr3_nt: TGTGCCACCAGTGACCGGAAGCAACGAGCGTACAATGAGCAGTTCTTC
cdr3_aa: CATSDRKQRAYNEQFF

j_call: TRBJ2-5
v_call: TRBV5-1
d_call: TRBD1
clone_size: NA
cdr3_nt: TGCGCCAGCGGAACAGGGGCTGCTCAAGAGACCCAGTACTTC
cdr3_aa: CASGTGAAQETQYF

j_call: TRBJ1-4
v_call: TRBV12-3/TRBV12-4
d_call: NA
clone_size: many
cdr3_nt: TGTGCCAGCAGTTCAGAGACTAATGAAAAACTGTTTTTT
cdr3_aa: CASSSETNEKLFF

j_call: TRBJ1-2
v_call: TRBV12-3/TRBV12-4
d_call: TRBD1
clone_size: many
cdr3_nt: TGTGCCAGCAGTGCGACAGGGGTTAACTATGGCTACACCTTC
cdr3_aa: CASSATGVNYGYTF

j_call: TRBJ2-1
v_call: TRBV28
d_call: TRBD2
clone_size: many
cdr3_nt: TGTGCCAGCAGTCTCCTAGCGGCAGCCTACAATGAGCAGTTCTTC
cdr3_aa: CASSLLAAAYNEQFF

j_call: TRBJ1-5
v_call: TRBV18
d_call: NA
clone_size: few
cdr3_nt: TGTGCCAGCTCACCATCTCCGATTCAGCCCCAGCATTTT
cdr3_aa: CASSPSPIQPQHF

j_call: TRBJ2-2
v_call: TRBV10-3
d_call: NA
clone_size: many
cdr3_nt: TGTGCCATCAGTGAGTTAGCACGGGAGCTGTTTTTT
cdr3_aa: CAISELARELFF

j_call: TRBJ2-6
v_call: TRBV7-2
d_call: TRBD1
clone_size: many
cdr3_nt: TGTGCCAGCAGAAGTCGTAGGACAGGAATCTCTGGGGCCAACGTCCTGACTTTC
cdr3_aa: CASRSRRTGISGANVLTF

j_call: TRBJ1-2
v_call: TRBV20-1
d_call: TRBD1
clone_size: NA
cdr3_nt: TGCAGTGCTAGAGATGACAGGGGGACTGGCTACACCTTC
cdr3_aa: CSARDDRGTGYTF

j_call: TRBJ1-5
v_call: TRBV28
d_call: NA
clone_size: NA
cdr3_nt: TGTGCCAGCAGTTTATTAGGTACAGGCAATCAGCCCCAGCATTTT
cdr3_aa: CASSLLGTGNQPQHF

j_call: TRBJ2-5
v_call: TRBV4-1
d_call: NA
clone_size: NA
cdr3_nt: TGCGCCAGCAGCCAAAATTGGGCCCCTGGGGAGACCCAGTACTTC
cdr3_aa: CASSQNWAPGETQYF

j_call: TRBJ1-1
v_call: TRBV7-2
d_call: NA
clone_size: many
cdr3_nt: TGTGCCAGCAGCTCGTTAGGTGGCACTGAAGCTTTCTTT
cdr3_aa: CASSSLGGTEAFF

j_call: TRBJ1-1
v_call: TRBV6-2/TRBV6-3
d_call: NA
clone_size: few
cdr3_nt: TGTGCCAGCATTCGTGACGGACGAAACACTGAAGCTTTCTTT
cdr3_aa: CASIRDGRNTEAFF

j_call: TRBJ1-6
v_call: TRBV7-8
d_call: NA
clone_size: many
cdr3_nt: TGTGCCAGCAGCTTGAGGTCTCAGACTAATTCACCCCTCCACTTT
cdr3_aa: CASSLRSQTNSPLHF